This T cell receptor (beta chain) was observed in a study of blood T cell repertoires in COVID-19. The wider study: Samples came from the United States, Italy and Spain, spanning acute and convalescent COVID-19. The analysed material was cDNA or gDNA that came from T cells, B-cell-depleted T cells, or PBMCs.

Trimming removed 0 bases from V and 2 bases from J, with 11 bases in between. Germline-derived CDR1 and CDR2 are SGHTS and YDEGEE. The CDR3 length is 15 residues. Participant reports of clinical history set cohort assignment. Original processing notes: Estimation of nucleated cell counts was performed using reference gene primer amplification. Method: immunoSEQ multiplex PCR; TCRdb's copy keeps in-frame clones and lacks some. V and J calls and clone size are those listed in that table; D and trimming were worked out from the DNA. The sample holds under 500,000 clones, 87% seen once. V is TRBV5-8 and J is TRBJ1-2, with D uncertain. This TCR was sampled from a woman aged 18 to 35 with acute COVID-19. Sequencing input: PBMCs or T cells enriched from blood (not recorded which). In nucleotides, the CDR3 is TGTGCCAGCAGCTTGGCCGCGACAAGGAACTATGGCTACACCTTC. Encoded protein: CASSLAATRNYGYTF.